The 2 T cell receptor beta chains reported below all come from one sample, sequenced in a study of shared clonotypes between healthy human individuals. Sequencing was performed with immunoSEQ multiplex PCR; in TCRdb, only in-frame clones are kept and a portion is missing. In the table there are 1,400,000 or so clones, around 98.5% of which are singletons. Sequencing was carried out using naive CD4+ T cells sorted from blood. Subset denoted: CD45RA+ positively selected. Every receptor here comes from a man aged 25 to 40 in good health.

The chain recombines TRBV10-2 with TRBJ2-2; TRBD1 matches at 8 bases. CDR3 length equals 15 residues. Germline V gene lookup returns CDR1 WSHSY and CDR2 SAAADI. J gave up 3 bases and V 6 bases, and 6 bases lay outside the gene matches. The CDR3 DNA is TGCGCCAGCAGGCAGGGGGCCGCAGACACCGGGGAGCTGTTTTTT. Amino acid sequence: CASRQGAADTGELFF.

CDR3 protein: CASSLTGNYEQYF. The CDR3 bases are TGTGCCAGCAGCTTAACAGGGAACTACGAGCAGTACTTC. This chain joins TRBV5-6 and TRBJ2-7, with a tentative D call TRBD1 (6 bases). V lost 2 bases, J lost 3 bases, and 9 bases lay in between. The CDR3 runs to 13 residues. CDR1 and CDR2 from the germline V gene are SGHDT and YYEEEE.